The next 30 T cell receptor beta chains were all read from a single sample in a study of blood T cell repertoires in COVID-19. Method: immunoSEQ multiplex PCR; TCRdb's copy keeps in-frame clones and lacks some. The table lists a few hundred thousand clones, roughly nine tenths of them singletons. Sequencing was performed on PBMCs or T cells enriched from blood (not recorded which). Receptor source: a human donor in a cohort exposed to, infected with or recovered from COVID-19 (not recorded which). The donor label of this sample is uncertain.

This chain uses TRBV6-5 with TRBJ2-7; 7 nucleotides line up with TRBD1. The CDR3 totals 14 residues. J lost 2 bases, V lost 4 bases, and 5 bases had no gene match. CDR1 and CDR2 (germline): MNHEY, SVGAGI. CDR3 coding DNA: TGTGCCAGCAGTTTCGGGACAGCTACCTACGAGCAGTACTTC. It translates to CASSFGTATYEQYF.

This clone was recorded only once. This chain uses TRBV18 with TRBJ1-6; 8 bases fit TRBD1. The CDR3 is 15 amino acids. V lost 3 bases, J lost 8 bases, and 6 bases stayed unmatched. Germline V gives CDR1 KGHSH, CDR2 LQKENI. The CDR3 here is CASSPLDREDSPLHF. The CDR3 DNA sequence: TGTGCCAGCTCACCCCTGGACAGGGAGGATTCACCCCTCCACTTT.

The chain employs TRBV12-3 or TRBV12-4 and TRBJ2-5; the match to TRBD2 covers 8 bases. The ends lost 1 base at V and 7 bases at J; junction bases unmatched: 2. CDR3 length equals 13 residues. The CDR3 reads CASSLGLARTQYF. The DNA of the CDR3 is TGTGCCAGCAGTTTAGGACTAGCGAGGACCCAGTACTTC.

Only one count was recorded for this clone. This chain links TRBV7-9 with TRBJ1-1; no clear D gene. Trimming removed 2 bases from V and 5 bases from J, with 18 bases in between. Germline V gives CDR1 SEHNR, CDR2 FQNEAQ (reference sequence). The CDR3 consists of 16 residues. CDR3: CASSLKRVRWGTEAFF. The CDR3 bases are TGTGCCAGCAGCTTAAAGCGGGTCCGGTGGGGAACTGAAGCTTTCTTT.

V gene TRBV18 combines with J gene TRBJ1-3; 7 bases fit TRBD1. This CDR3 contains 16 residues. V gave up 3 bases and J gave up 0 bases; unmatched junction bases: 5. Germline V gene lookup returns CDR1 KGHSH and CDR2 LQKENI. CDR3 bases: TGTGCCAGCTCACCCGGGACAGCTATCTCTGGAAACACCATATATTTT. As protein: CASSPGTAISGNTIYF.

The V gene is TRBV7-9, the J gene TRBJ1-5; 9 nucleotides match TRBD1. Unmatched junction bases numbered 1, after V lost 5 bases and J lost 2 bases. Germline V lookup: CDR1 SEHNR, CDR2 FQNEAQ (reference sequence). CDR3 length: 14 amino acids. The CDR3 nucleotides are TGTGCCAGCAGCAGGGACAGGGGCAATCAGCCCCAGCATTTT. Residues: CASSRDRGNQPQHF.

This chain links TRBV27 with TRBJ1-2; 11 positions match TRBD1. The CDR3 extends over 15 amino acids. The germline V gene has CDR1 MNHEY and CDR2 SMNVEV (reference sequence). V lost 5 bases, J lost 4 bases, and 6 bases stayed unmatched. CDR3 sequence reads: CASSPGTGGFYGYTF. The CDR3 DNA reads as TGTGCCAGCAGTCCCGGGACAGGGGGATTCTATGGCTACACCTTC.

The chain carries TRBV7-9 and TRBJ2-7; 7 bases are a match to TRBD2. The CDR3 contains 16 residues. The germline V gene encodes CDR1 SEHNR and CDR2 FQNEAQ (reference sequence). Germline trimming cut 5 bases from V and 3 bases from J; bases unmatched to any gene: 13. The CDR3 DNA reads as TGTGCCAGCAGCCCATCGGGTCCGGGGGAGGGCTACGAGCAGTACTTC. Amino acid sequence: CASSPSGPGEGYEQYF. Drawing the rest from reference TRBV7-9 and TRBJ2-7, the complete variable domain is DTGVSQNPRHKITKRGQNVTFRCDPISEHNRLYWYRQTLGQGPEFLTYFQNEAQLEKSRLLSDRFSAERPKGSFSTLEIQRTEQGDSAMYLCASSPSGPGEGYEQYFGPGTRLTVT.

V is TRBV6-5 and J is TRBJ1-1; D possibly corresponds to TRBD1 (6 bases). The germline V and J ends were trimmed by 5 bases and 7 bases, with 11 bases remaining between them. This CDR3 region has 12 residues. Germline lookup yields CDR1 MNHEY and CDR2 SVGAGI. CDR3 amino acids: CASSHGTREAFF. The CDR3 region has the DNA TGTGCCAGCAGTCACGGGACACGTGAAGCTTTCTTT.

This chain connects TRBV6-1 to TRBJ1-6, with D perhaps TRBD1 (5 bases). CDR1 and CDR2 (germline): MNHNS, SASEGT. V was clipped by 3 bases and J by 14 bases, with 20 bases between them. CDR3 length: 15 amino acids. CDR3 amino acids: CASSDGTARGSALHF. The CDR3 DNA reads as TGTGCCAGCAGTGATGGGACCGCCCGGGGGTCAGCCCTCCACTTT.

The chain is built from TRBV9 and TRBJ2-1, with D possibly being TRBD1 (5 bases). The CDR3 sequence is 13 residues long. Trimming stripped 0 bases from V and 9 bases from J, with 10 bases between. Germline assignment: CDR1 SGDLS and CDR2 YYNGEE. DNA of the CDR3: TGTGCCAGCAGCGTAGTGAATCAGGGTGAGCAGTTCTTC. It translates to CASSVVNQGEQFF.

The chain couples TRBV12-5 to TRBJ2-4; 10 bases are shared with TRBD1. This CDR3 contains 14 residues. The ends lost 8 bases at V and 8 bases at J; junction bases unmatched: 9. CDR1 and CDR2 (germline): LGHNT, FRNRAP. The CDR3 region is CASSSGQGIDIQYF. The CDR3 coding sequence is TGTGCTAGTTCATCGGGACAGGGGATTGACATTCAGTACTTC.

The V call is TRBV5-1, the J call TRBJ2-3; a possible D gene is TRBD2 (6 bases). From germline, CDR1 is SGHRS and CDR2 YFSETQ. Trimming pared 9 bases from V and 2 bases from J, leaving 19 bases between. The CDR3 has 15 residues. This chain's CDR3 is CATKSGLLDTDTQYF. The CDR3 nucleotides are TGCGCCACCAAATCAGGACTACTAGACACAGATACGCAGTATTTT.

The chain carries TRBV5-4 and TRBJ1-3, with TRBD1 as a possible D gene (5 bases). The CDR3 spans 14 residues. Germline V CDR1 and CDR2: SGHNT, YYREEE (reference sequence). V lost 1 base to trimming and J lost 4 bases, with 9 bases between them. The CDR3 DNA is TGTGCCAGCAGCTTGCAGGGAACGGGAAACACCATATATTTT. It is translated as CASSLQGTGNTIYF. Drawing the rest from reference TRBV5-4 and TRBJ1-3, the complete variable domain is ETGVTQSPTHLIKTRGQQVTLRCSSQSGHNTVSWYQQALGQGPQFIFQYYREEENGRGNFPPRFSGLQFPNYSSELNVNALELDDSALYLCASSLQGTGNTIYFGEGSWLTVV.

V usage is TRBV5-1 and J usage is TRBJ2-3; 10 bases map to TRBD1. CDR3 size: 14 residues. CDR1 is SGHRS, CDR2 YFSETQ, per germline. With 5 bases clipped from V and 3 bases from J, the junction kept 3 bases outside the gene matches. As DNA, the CDR3 is TGCGCCAGCAGGGGACAGGGGTGGACAGATACGCAGTATTTT. Residues: CASRGQGWTDTQYF.

The V gene is TRBV19, the J gene TRBJ1-1; 7 bases align to TRBD1. Unmatched junction bases numbered 5, after V lost 0 bases and J lost 1 base. The CDR3 sequence is 16 residues long. Germline V CDR1 and CDR2: LNHDA, SQIVND (reference sequence). The CDR3 DNA follows: TGTGCCAGTAGTATAGACCCGGACAGGCCGAACACTGAAGCTTTCTTT. Its protein product is CASSIDPDRPNTEAFF.

The chain employs TRBV29-1 and TRBJ1-6; D may be TRBD1 (6 bases). The CDR3 sequence is 12 residues long. Germline lookup yields CDR1 SQVTM and CDR2 ANQGSEA. CDR3 loop: CACQGYNSPLHF. In DNA form, the CDR3 reads TGCGCATGCCAGGGGTATAATTCACCCCTCCACTTT.

This rearrangement joins TRBV19 to TRBJ1-1; D is unresolved. Looked up from germline, CDR1 is LNHDA and CDR2 is SQIVND (reference sequence). The CDR3 length is 13 residues. V lost 0 bases, J lost 6 bases, and 8 bases lay in between. The CDR3, as DNA: TGTGCCAGTAGTATAGATCTATTATCTGAAGCTTTCTTT. Its translation: CASSIDLLSEAFF. The complete variable domain, with remaining parts taken from reference TRBV19 and TRBJ1-1, reads DGGITQSPKYLFRKEGQNVTLSCEQNLNHDAMYWYRQDPGQGLRLIYYSQIVNDFQKGDIAEGYSVSREKKESFPLTVTSAQKNPTAFYLCASSIDLLSEAFFGQGTRLTVV.

The chain links TRBV7-9 to TRBJ1-1; possible D gene TRBD1, 5 bases. Germline lookup yields CDR1 SEHNR and CDR2 FQNEAQ (reference sequence). The V and J ends lost 3 bases and 7 bases respectively, with 15 bases between them. The CDR3 contains 14 residues. This CDR3 reads CASSFSQGASEAFF. In DNA, the CDR3 is TGTGCCAGCAGCTTTTCCCAGGGCGCGAGTGAAGCTTTCTTT.

V usage is TRBV30 and J usage is TRBJ1-5, with D tentatively TRBD1 (6 bases). V was clipped by 2 bases and J by 1 base, with 9 bases between them. This CDR3 contains 14 residues. Germline V gives CDR1 GTSNPN, CDR2 SVGIG (reference sequence). The CDR3 DNA reads as TGTGCCTGGAGTAGGGGGGGCAGCAATCAGCCCCAGCATTTT. Amino acid sequence: CAWSRGGSNQPQHF. The full variable domain, rest sourced from reference TRBV30 and TRBJ1-5, is SQTIHQWPATLVQPVGSPLSLECTVEGTSNPNLYWYRQAAGRGLQLLFYSVGIGQISSEVPQNLSASRPQDRQFILSSKKLLLSDSGFYLCAWSRGGSNQPQHFGDGTRLSIL.

For this clone: This sample includes further DNA sequences coding for the same CDR3. The chain employs TRBV9 and TRBJ1-2, with TRBD1 identical over 7 bases. V shed 3 bases, J shed 5 bases, and the junction held 4 bases outside the gene matches. Germline-derived CDR1 and CDR2 are SGDLS and YYNGEE. The CDR3 extends over 13 amino acids. The CDR3 nucleotides are TGTGCCAGCAGCGGGACAGGAGTTTATGGCTACACCTTC. Translated, it gives CASSGTGVYGYTF.

This clone was seen just once. The chain couples TRBV10-3 to TRBJ1-2; D not certain. The V gene's germline CDR1 is ENHRY and CDR2 SYGVKD. This CDR3 is built from 13 residues. The V end lost 4 bases, the J end lost 0 bases, and 6 bases lay between the germline ends. CDR3 nucleotide sequence: TGTGCCATCAGTGGACGGGCTAACTATGGCTACACCTTC. Amino acid sequence: CAISGRANYGYTF.

CDR3 region: CASSKSPRGETQYF. In DNA, the CDR3 is TGTGCCAGCAGCAAATCCCCGCGGGGGGAGACCCAGTACTTC. The chain is built from TRBV21-1 and TRBJ2-5; no DNA check was done on the table's D call, TRBD2. TRBV21-1 is designated a pseudogene. The CDR3 runs 14 residues.

This chain links TRBV3-1 (or the pseudogene TRBV3-2) with TRBJ1-1, with 8 nucleotides matching TRBD1. The CDR3 runs 13 residues. V lost 3 bases, J lost 7 bases, and 4 bases stayed unmatched. Germline CDR1 LGHDT, CDR2 YNNKEL (reference sequence). The CDR3 spells CASSHRGQNEAFF. CDR3 sequence (DNA): TGTGCCAGCAGCCACAGGGGGCAGAATGAAGCTTTCTTT.

This sequence joins TRBV6-5 and TRBJ1-1; 8 bases align to TRBD1. CDR3 size: 15 residues. Germline loops: CDR1 MNHEY, CDR2 SVGAGI. V dropped 6 bases and J dropped 3; count of bases not matched to a gene: 9. The CDR3 protein is CASSAKTGVYTEAFF. In DNA, the CDR3 is TGTGCCAGCAGCGCGAAGACAGGGGTGTACACTGAAGCTTTCTTT.

The chain carries TRBV14 and TRBJ2-5; TRBD2 agrees at 8 bases. CDR3 length: 15 amino acids. Unmatched junction bases numbered 3, after V lost 3 bases and J lost 0 bases. Per the germline V gene, CDR1 is SGHDN and CDR2 is FVKESK. CDR3 in amino acids: CASSHWRGDQETQYF. The CDR3 nucleotides read TGTGCCAGCAGCCACTGGCGGGGGGACCAAGAGACCCAGTACTTC.

The V gene is TRBV28, the J gene TRBJ1-2; TRBD1 is a possible D gene (6 bases). The CDR3 extends over 14 amino acids. Germline V lookup: CDR1 MDHEN, CDR2 SYDVKM. V was clipped by 8 bases and J by 3 bases, with 16 bases between them. CDR3 amino acids: CASHISGHHYGYTF. DNA for the CDR3: TGTGCCAGCCACATATCGGGACACCACTATGGCTACACCTTC.

In this sample, this clone turned up once. The chain has TRBV2 and TRBJ1-2; TRBD1 matches 8 bases. Per the germline V gene, CDR1 is SNHLY and CDR2 is FYNNEI. The CDR3 totals 13 residues. V shed 6 bases, J shed 5 bases, and the junction held 5 bases outside the gene matches. CDR3 nucleotides: TGTGCCAGCAGGGCCGGGACAGGTTATGGCTACACCTTC. It specifies CASRAGTGYGYTF.

This chain uses TRBV18 with TRBJ1-1; D is perhaps TRBD1 (5 bases). Trimming pared 3 bases from V and 0 bases from J, leaving 8 bases between. Germline V lookup: CDR1 KGHSH, CDR2 LQKENI. The CDR3 spans 14 residues. CDR3 region: CASSPQGMNTEAFF. The CDR3 bases are TGTGCCAGCTCACCCCAGGGCATGAACACTGAAGCTTTCTTT.

This clone was seen ten or more times. Other DNA sequences within the sample encode an identical CDR3. This chain links TRBV3-1 (or the pseudogene TRBV3-2) with TRBJ2-7, with D perhaps TRBD1 (5 bases). Germline V gene lookup returns CDR1 LGHDT and CDR2 YNNKEL (reference sequence). Trimming took 6 bases from V and 0 from J, leaving 6 bases between them. The CDR3 is 12 residues long. The CDR3 reads CASSDSSYEQYF. The CDR3, as DNA: TGTGCCAGCAGTGACAGCTCCTACGAGCAGTACTTC.